Listed below are T cell receptor beta chains from one sample, sequenced in a study of cytomegalovirus exposure and HLA in healthy donors. Generated by immunoSEQ multiplex PCR, the TCRdb table keeps only in-frame clones and is missing some. The sample lists 50,000 to 70,000 clones; over 55% were seen once. The sample was PBMCs. The source of these receptors is a man aged 40-49 years in good health and CMV-seropositive. The CDR3 runs from the conserved cysteine through the conserved F or W. A D gene is named only where the DNA matches it firmly. Size tells how often a clone was seen (once, few, many) or the class of an expanded clone, and some rows leave it out.

D	J	size	V	DNA	CDR3
-	TRBJ2-7	-	TRBV27	TGTGCCAGCAGAACAGGCTTGGAGCAGTACTTC	CASRTGLEQYF
-	TRBJ1-6	-	TRBV7-2	TGTGCCAGCAGCTTAGCGCCTGCAGCACCCCTCCACTTT	CASSLAPAAPLHF
TRBD1	TRBJ1-4	-	TRBV6-6	TGTGCCAGCAGTCCCCGACAGGGTCGGGGAGAAAAACTGTTTTTT	CASSPRQGRGEKLFF
-	TRBJ2-1	few	TRBV7-2	TGTGCCAGCAGCTTAGCGTCGGGGGGCTTCAATGAGCAGTTCTTC	CASSLASGGFNEQFF
TRBD1	TRBJ1-4	-	TRBV30	TGTGCCTGGAGTGTAGGGGGCGTGGATGAAAAACTGTTTTTT	CAWSVGGVDEKLFF
TRBD2	TRBJ2-1	-	TRBV5-1	TGCGCCAGCAGCTTGGCAGGCGCTAGCGGGGGGTCCAATGAGCAGTTCTTC	CASSLAGASGGSNEQFF
TRBD2	TRBJ2-5	-	TRBV4-3	TGCGCCAGCAGCCCTAGCGGGGTGGGGGACGAGACCCAGTACTTC	CASSPSGVGDETQYF
TRBD2	TRBJ2-3	-	TRBV5-1	TGCGCCAGCAGCCGCGCGACTAGCGGGGGTGCCCTTAGCACAGATACGCAGTATTTT	CASSRATSGGALSTDTQYF
-	TRBJ2-3	-	TRBV5-1	TGCGCCAGCAGCTTGGGGAGTGGTCCGGGTTCAGATACGCAGTATTTT	CASSLGSGPGSDTQYF
TRBD1	TRBJ1-1	-	TRBV29-1	TGCAGCGGCCTCACAGGGGCCACTGAAGCTTTCTTT	CSGLTGATEAFF
-	TRBJ1-1	-	TRBV7-6	TGTGCCAGCAGCTTAGGACAGAACACTGAAGCTTTCTTT	CASSLGQNTEAFF
TRBD2	TRBJ2-3	-	TRBV6-4	TGTGCCAGCAGTGCCGGGGGGGCCACAGATACGCAGTATTTT	CASSAGGATDTQYF
-	TRBJ1-1	-	TRBV14	TGTGCCAGCAGCCAAGCTGGCAGGGGCACTGAAGCTTTCTTT	CASSQAGRGTEAFF
TRBD2	TRBJ2-2	-	TRBV7-9	TGTGCCAGCAGCCCCACTCGACTAGCGGGGGGAACCGGGGAGCTGTTTTTT	CASSPTRLAGGTGELFF
TRBD1	TRBJ1-4	-	TRBV4-3	TGCGCCAGCAGCCAAGATATCAACAGGGGGAATTTGAGGGGGAATGAAAAACTGTTTTTT	CASSQDINRGNLRGNEKLFF
-	TRBJ2-7	-	TRBV5-3	TGTGCCAGAAAGTTTTCAGGCGAGCAGTACTTC	CARKFSGEQYF
-	TRBJ1-2	few	TRBV7-3	TGTGCCAGCAGCTTACTTCCCGGGGGAGGGAACTATGGCTACACCTTC	CASSLLPGGGNYGYTF
-	TRBJ2-2	-	TRBV7-3	TGTGCCAGCAGCTCCCAGGGCGGGGAGCTGTTTTTT	CASSSQGGELFF
-	TRBJ1-1	few	TRBV14	TGTGCCAGCAGCCTACAGAGTGAAGCTTTCTTT	CASSLQSEAFF
-	TRBJ1-1	-	TRBV4-1	TGCGCCAGCAGCCAGGGCAGACTGAACACTGAAGCTTTCTTT	CASSQGRLNTEAFF